Following are 7 T cell receptor beta chains from one sample sequenced in a study of Graves' ophthalmopathy and Graves' hyperthyroidism. Amplification from RNA transcripts yielded the TCR beta CDR3 regions. HTBI primers were used in a first-round RT-PCR, which preceded a second-round multiplex PCR. TCRdb ran MiXCR on the multiplex PCR reads and lists one entry per CDR3 protein. The profile shows under 350,000 distinct CDR3 sequences, about a sixth of them singletons. The sequencing input was peripheral blood. These receptors originate from an adult man with Graves' ophthalmopathy.

At least ten counts were recorded for this clonotype. V gene TRBV2 combines with J gene TRBJ2-5; D unclear. Germline V gene data show CDR1 as SNHLY and CDR2 as FYNNEI. Trimming pared 7 bases from V and 5 bases from J, leaving 5 bases between. The CDR3 covers 10 residues. The CDR3 DNA is TGTGCCAGCATAGCTGAGACCCAGTACTTC. Amino acid sequence: CASIAETQYF.

This clonotype was recorded many times. The V and J genes are TRBV18 and TRBJ1-1; D gene unclear. The V and J ends lost 0 bases and 1 base respectively, with 9 bases between them. The CDR3 totals 15 residues. In germline, CDR1 is KGHSH, CDR2 LQKENI. The CDR3: CASSPPSSGNTEAFF. The DNA for the CDR3 is TGTGCCAGCTCACCACCGTCGTCAGGGAACACTGAAGCTTTCTTT.

This chain uses TRBV6-7 with TRBJ1-3; D is undetermined. TRBV6-7 is known as an ORF, though its function is uncertain. Trimming pared 5 bases from V and 7 bases from J, leaving 12 bases between. The CDR3 runs to 13 residues. The CDR3 bases are TGTGCCAGCAGTGGAGACACGGATAACACCATATATTTT. Its protein product is CASSGDTDNTIYF.

In its sample, this clonotype was seen many times. The chain joins TRBV24-1 to TRBJ2-5, with a tentative D call TRBD2 (7 bases). The V end was cut by 6 bases, the J end by 4 bases, with 17 bases between. Germline CDR1 reads KGHDR; CDR2 reads SFDVKD. The CDR3 has 15 residues. The CDR3 DNA reads as TGTGCCACCAGTCCAGAAGGGGGGGGTTCAGAGACCCAGTACTTC. The encoded protein is CATSPEGGGSETQYF.

This clonotype was seen at least ten times. One end of the junction does not line up with germline, which may come from a read error. The chain is built from TRBV7-2 and TRBJ1-2; TRBD1 matches 9 bases. The CDR3 is made up of 14 amino acids. Germline CDR1 reads SGHTA; CDR2 reads FQGNSA. The CDR3 sequence is CASSPRDREGSYTF. The CDR3 coding sequence is TGCGCCAGCAGCCCCCGGGACAGGGAAGGGAGCTACACCTTC.

Written as DNA, the CDR3 is TGTGCCAGCAGTACTACAGGAAACTATGGCTACACCTTC. As protein: CASSTTGNYGYTF. The rearrangement links TRBV6-5 to TRBJ1-2; TRBD1 might be the D (5 bases). Trimming took off 5 bases at V and 2 bases at J, with 9 bases between the two ends. The CDR3 covers 13 residues. Germline assignment: CDR1 MNHEY and CDR2 SVGAGI.

The chain joins TRBV20-1 to TRBJ1-4; TRBD1 might be the D (5 bases). The CDR3 length is 13 residues. Germline lookup yields CDR1 DFQATT and CDR2 SNEGSKA (reference sequence). Trimming removed 4 bases at V and 4 bases at J, with 10 bases between. CDR3 in amino acids: CSATQGFNEKLFF. CDR3 DNA: TGCAGTGCTACTCAGGGATTTAATGAAAAACTGTTTTTT.